This T cell receptor (beta chain) is drawn from a study of OX40 agonist ivuxolimab in advanced cancers. Broader study findings: Among T cells, CD8+ cells averaged more expanded clones than CD4+ cells. Antigen specificity was not determined for the expanded peripheral T cells.

Only in-frame clones appear in the TCRdb table, and some are missing; sequencing was by immunoSEQ multiplex PCR. The table records tens of thousands of clones, approximately 84% of them present only once. CDR3 size: 18 residues. Trimming removed 1 base at V and 0 bases at J, with 18 bases between. Germline V gene lookup returns CDR1 MDHEN and CDR2 SYDVKM. In regard to this clone: Its antigen is not known.

This sequence was found in an adult with an advanced solid tumor such as melanoma, head and neck, liver or kidney cancer. The V and J genes are TRBV28 and TRBJ1-1, with TRBD1 as a possible D gene (6 bases). This material consisted of CD4+ or CD8+ T cells sorted from blood, taken in a trial of the OX40 agonist ivuxolimab. The CDR3 protein is CASSLFSPSGVMNTEAFF. The CDR3 nucleotides are TGTGCCAGCAGTTTATTCTCCCCCTCAGGGGTCATGAACACTGAAGCTTTCTTT.